Following are 15 T cell receptor beta chains from one sample sequenced in a study of blood T cells in healthy people across ages. A second PCR, run for 7 to 11 cycles, used a sample-barcoded 5' primer plus a J-beta primer mix. A single record per CDR3 protein comes from TCRdb applying MiXCR to the 5' RACE reads. Among approximately 670,000 distinct CDR3 sequences listed, around 41% were seen once. The material sequenced was blood. These TCRs come from an elderly man in good health.

This clonotype came up many times. The V call is TRBV10-3, the J call TRBJ2-5; TRBD2 agrees at 15 bases. V shed 3 bases, J shed 9 bases, and the junction held 5 bases outside the gene matches. The CDR3 extends over 15 amino acids. Germline CDR1 and CDR2: ENHRY and SYGVKD. The CDR3 region is CAISEAGTSGGSQYF. CDR3 sequence (DNA): TGTGCCATCAGTGAAGCCGGGACTAGCGGGGGGTCCCAGTACTTC.

V usage is TRBV29-1 and J usage is TRBJ2-2; perhaps D is TRBD1 or TRBD2 (6 bases each). Germline CDR1 is SQVTM and CDR2 is ANQGSEA. V gave up 7 bases and J gave up 0 bases, with 12 bases separating them. This CDR3 has 14 amino acids. The CDR3 DNA reads TGCAGCGCCACGGGGGCCGCGAACACCGGGGAGCTGTTTTTT. Protein sequence: CSATGAANTGELFF.

This clonotype was seen a single time. The DNA for the CDR3 is TGTGCCAGCAGCTCCCGGTTAAACATGAACACTGAAGCTTTCTTT. Translation: CASSSRLNMNTEAFF. The gene calls are TRBV11-2 and TRBJ1-1; D not resolved. This CDR3 is built from 15 residues. Germline-derived CDR1 and CDR2 are SGHAT and FQNNGV. V was pared by 4 bases and J by 0 bases, with 12 bases between.

This clonotype has just a few counts. The chain joins TRBV7-2 to TRBJ2-1, with D perhaps TRBD2 (6 bases). Trimming left V 8 bases short and J 3 bases short, with 11 bases between. Germline-derived CDR1 and CDR2 are SGHTA and FQGNSA. This CDR3 has 13 residues. CDR3 sequence (DNA): TGTGCCAGCGGGAGGCAGAACTACAATGAGCAGTTCTTC. Protein: CASGRQNYNEQFF.

V gene TRBV10-3 combines with J gene TRBJ2-4; D is tentatively TRBD1 or TRBD2 (5 bases each). This CDR3 has 16 amino acids. Germline-derived CDR1 and CDR2 are ENHRY and SYGVKD. The germline V and J ends were trimmed by 0 bases and 13 bases, with 22 bases remaining between them. In nucleotides, the CDR3 is TGTGCCATCAGTGAGTCTGGGGGACCGGGAATGGGTGAGCAGTACTTC. This codes for CAISESGGPGMGEQYF.

The chain has TRBV11-2 and TRBJ2-3, with 15 bases fitting TRBD2. Trimming removed 8 bases from V and 3 bases from J; junction bases left unmatched: 0. The length of the CDR3 is 14 residues. Per the germline V gene, CDR1 is SGHAT and CDR2 is FQNNGV. The CDR3 reads CASGTSGGTDTQYF. CDR3 bases: TGTGCCAGCGGGACTAGCGGGGGGACAGATACGCAGTATTTT. The full variable domain, completed using reference TRBV11-2 and TRBJ2-3, is EAGVAQSPRYKIIEKRQSVAFWCNPISGHATLYWYQQILGQGPKLLIQFQNNGVVDDSQLPKDRFSAERLKGVDSTLKIQPAKLEDSAVYLCASGTSGGTDTQYFGPGTRLTVL.

The V call is TRBV6-2 or TRBV6-3, the J call TRBJ2-3; 9 bases align to TRBD2. The CDR3 extends over 16 amino acids. V was pared by 6 bases and J by 4 bases, with 11 bases of the junction left unmatched. Germline lookup yields CDR1 MNHEY and CDR2 SVGEGT. The CDR3 loop reads CASSLGGGGRADTQYF. CDR3 DNA sequence: TGTGCCAGCAGCCTCGGAGGTGGCGGGAGGGCAGATACGCAGTATTTT.

The gene calls are TRBV5-6 and TRBJ2-5; 8 bases match TRBD1. Unmatched junction bases numbered 17, after V lost 4 bases and J lost 9 bases. This CDR3 spans 16 amino acids. In germline, CDR1 is SGHDT, CDR2 YYEEEE. CDR3 DNA sequence: TGTGCCAGCAGCAAACCGGGACAGGACCCGGGGCAGGCCCAGTACTTC. Protein sequence: CASSKPGQDPGQAQYF.

In DNA, the CDR3 is TGTGCCCTCCGGGAGGGCCTGAGTAATGAGCAGTACTTC. This encodes CALREGLSNEQYF. J is TRBJ2-5 and V is TRBV6-2 or TRBV6-3, with 8 bases lining up with TRBD2. CDR3 length equals 13 residues. Per germline, CDR1 MNHEY and CDR2 SVGEGT. V shed 11 bases and J 11 bases; nucleotides not matched to a gene: 16.

This chain connects TRBV28 to TRBJ1-1, with TRBD1 as a possible D gene (5 bases). From germline, CDR1 is MDHEN and CDR2 SYDVKM. The germline V and J ends were trimmed by 4 bases and 2 bases, with 14 bases remaining between them. The CDR3 loop spans 15 amino acids. CDR3 in DNA: TGTGCCAGCAGTTCCCCCGGCGGGGCCAACACTGAAGCTTTCTTT. Its translation is CASSSPGGANTEAFF.

CDR3 nucleotide sequence: TGTGCCAGCAGTGGAGTATCGGGAGGGGGGTCCAATGAGCAGTACTTC. It is translated as CASSGVSGGGSNEQYF. The chain joins TRBV2 to TRBJ2-1; 8 bases map to TRBD2. The J call may be mistaken, given a closer DNA end match to TRBJ2-7. Germline V gene data show CDR1 as SNHLY and CDR2 as FYNNEI. CDR3 length: 16 amino acids.

The chain carries TRBV27 and TRBJ1-4; 7 bases agree with TRBD1. Germline V gene sequence: CDR1 MNHEY, CDR2 SMNVEV (reference sequence). The CDR3 is 15 residues long. V shed 8 bases and J 8 bases; nucleotides not matched to a gene: 14. The CDR3 DNA is TGTGCCAGCTGCCCCCAGGGGGTACGGTACGAAAAACTGTTTTTT. Its protein is CASCPQGVRYEKLFF.

Comments on this clonotype: Just one base apart from a much larger clone, this may be a read error. The gene calls are TRBV20-1 and TRBJ2-7; D is perhaps TRBD2 (5 bases). Per germline, CDR1 DFQATT and CDR2 SNEGSKA (reference sequence). Trimming removed 4 bases from V and 10 bases from J, with 17 bases in between. The CDR3 runs to 12 residues. DNA of the CDR3: TGCAGTGCTAAGCGGCTACAAGAGATCCAGTACTTC. This codes for CSAKRLQEIQYF.

This clonotype was seen a few times. This sequence joins TRBV5-1 and TRBJ2-4, with D possibly being TRBD1 or TRBD2 (5 bases each). The CDR3 runs 15 residues. The V end was cut by 4 bases, the J end by 3 bases, with 14 bases between. Per germline, CDR1 SGHRS and CDR2 YFSETQ. CDR3 sequence reads: CASSLGVASKNIQYF. Written as DNA, the CDR3 is TGCGCCAGCAGCCTGGGGGTGGCGAGCAAAAACATTCAGTACTTC.

This clonotype has only a few counts. The chain is built from TRBV7-2 and TRBJ2-7; a possible D gene is TRBD2 (5 bases). Trimming stripped 1 base from V and 3 bases from J, with 10 bases between. Germline V lookup: CDR1 SGHTA, CDR2 FQGNSA. The CDR3 runs to 14 residues. CDR3 in amino acids: CASSLGLAFYEQYF. CDR3 coding DNA: TGTGCCAGCAGCTTAGGGCTAGCCTTCTACGAGCAGTACTTC.